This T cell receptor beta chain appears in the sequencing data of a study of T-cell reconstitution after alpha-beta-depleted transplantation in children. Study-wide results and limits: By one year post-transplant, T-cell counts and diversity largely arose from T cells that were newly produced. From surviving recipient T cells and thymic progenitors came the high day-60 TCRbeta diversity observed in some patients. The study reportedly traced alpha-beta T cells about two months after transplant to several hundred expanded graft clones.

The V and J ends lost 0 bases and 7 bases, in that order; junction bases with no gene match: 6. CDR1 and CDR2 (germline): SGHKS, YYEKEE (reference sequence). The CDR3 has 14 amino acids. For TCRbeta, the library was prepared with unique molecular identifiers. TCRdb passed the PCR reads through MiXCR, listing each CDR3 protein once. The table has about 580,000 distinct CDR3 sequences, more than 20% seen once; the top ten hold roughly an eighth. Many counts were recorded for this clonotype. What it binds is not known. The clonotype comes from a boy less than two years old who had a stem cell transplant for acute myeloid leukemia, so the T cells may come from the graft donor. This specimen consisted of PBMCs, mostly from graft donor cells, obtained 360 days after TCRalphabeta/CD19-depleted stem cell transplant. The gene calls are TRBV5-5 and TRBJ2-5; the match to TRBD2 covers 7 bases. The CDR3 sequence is CASSLVTGGGTQYF. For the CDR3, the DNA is TGTGCCAGCAGCTTGGTAACGGGGGGAGGGACCCAGTACTTC.